This T cell receptor (beta chain) is from a study of OX40 agonist ivuxolimab in advanced cancers. In terms of the full investigation: The costimulatory receptor OX40 (CD134) was targeted by ivuxolimab, a fully human IgG2 agonistic monoclonal antibody. The purpose of peripheral TCRbeta sequencing was to test whether ivuxolimab changed TCR sequence diversity and led to clonal T-cell expansion. A male proportion of approximately 83% and a mean age of approximately 58 years, ranging from about 23 to 90, were recorded for the dose-escalation cohort. Patients were allowed to have had prior anti-PD-1, anti-PD-L1 or anti-CTLA-4 therapy, and around two fifths of the dose-escalation patients had been treated with checkpoint inhibitors. Partial responses occurred in three dose-escalation patients, of whom one had hepatocellular carcinoma and two had cutaneous melanoma. Intravenous ivuxolimab was administered to patients every 2 weeks at six dose levels: 0.01, 0.1, 0.3, 1.5, 3 and 10 mg/kg. Of the roughly 51 patients in dose escalation, 19 had hepatocellular carcinoma, about 15 had melanoma, 9 had renal cell carcinoma and 9 had head and neck cancer. The monotherapy dose-escalation portion (N ≈ 50 patients) of the phase I ivuxolimab trial is reported in the paper.

The trial excluded patients who had a history of autoimmune disease or were on systemic immunosuppression. Peripheral blood for TCR sequencing was drawn from every dose cohort at baseline, at cycle 4 day 1 and at cycle 7 day 1. Samples came from an open-label, multicenter, first-in-human phase I dose-escalation trial of ivuxolimab. The trial enrolled adults with locally advanced or metastatic head and neck squamous cell, hepatocellular, melanoma or renal cell carcinoma. Before TCR sequencing, CD4+ T cells and CD8+ T cells from peripheral blood were sorted into separate populations. To sequence the TCRbeta CDR3 region, genomic DNA was isolated from the sorted cells. TCRbeta CDR3 regions were sequenced using the immunoSEQ Assay. The table was pulled from immuneACCESS by TCRdb, which kept in-frame rearrangements only. Such tables lose some clones; where checked, under half of the loss comes from unresolved V genes, and the rest has no known cause. A total of 100,000 to 110,000 clones appear in this sample, less than 95% of them only once. The ten largest clones represent about 0.49% of the sample.

The paper's findings and limits, for the study overall: Low levels of normalized T-cell clonal expansion were also seen in some patients who did not respond. In partial responders in the 0.1-3.0 mg/kg groups, normalized peripheral clonal expansion was found to be among the lowest, especially among CD8+ T cells. The antigen specificity of the clonally expanded peripheral T cells was not determined. At doses of 0.1 to 3.0 mg/kg, clonal expansion of both CD4+ and CD8+ blood T cells was observed from baseline to week 6. After ivuxolimab, expanded clones were on average more numerous among CD8+ T cells than among CD4+ T cells.

As concerns this clone: Its binding antigen is unknown. No much larger clone is present one base from it, and per-base qualities are unavailable.

V is pared back by 2 bases and J by 4 bases, with 18 bases lying between the germline termini. The CDR3 has 17 amino acids, counting the end cysteine and phenylalanine. Kept here is only the CDR3 DNA, which spans 51 bases and is read in frame from base 1. CDR1 is given as MDHEN and CDR2 as SYDVKM, both from the germline V gene. Sequenced here: CD4+ or CD8+ T cells sorted from blood, sampled in a trial of the OX40 agonist ivuxolimab. The source of this sequence is an adult with an advanced solid tumor such as melanoma, head and neck, liver or kidney cancer. Recombination joined TRBV28 with TRBJ1-3, with a weak D call of TRBD1 (6 bases match). The DNA reads TGTGCCAGCAGTTTAATGGGTAACCAGGGGCCAGGAAACACCATATATTTT. It translates to CASSLMGNQGPGNTIYF.